The clone carrying this TCR beta chain was observed a few times. Its antigen remains unidentified. This entry is derived from a study of cytomegalovirus exposure and HLA in healthy donors. Germline V gives CDR1 LGHNA, CDR2 YNFKEQ. The CDR3 covers 15 residues. The V gene end was trimmed by 8 bases and the J gene end by 4 bases; junction bases not matched to a gene: 11. Overall study findings and caveats: In a later analysis, at a false discovery rate of 0.05, fewer than 20,000 TCR beta sequences were associated with HLA alleles.

This PCR relied on a set of 60 Vbeta primers and 13 Jbeta primers. The method was immunoSEQ multiplex PCR; TCRdb's version includes in-frame clones alone and lacks a portion of them. This sample has about 120,000 clones, with over 50% found just once. The sequencing sample was made of PBMCs. The source is a woman aged 40 to 50 in good health and CMV-seropositive. This chain joins TRBV4-2 and TRBJ2-7, with 10 bases aligning to TRBD2. The CDR3: CASQSLAGVEYEQYF. The CDR3 DNA is TGTGCCAGCCAGAGCCTAGCGGGAGTTGAATACGAGCAGTACTTC.